These 7 T cell receptor beta chains were sequenced from one sample in a study of control samples from healthy donors and cancer patients. The repertoire was sequenced with immunoSEQ multiplex PCR; TCRdb's copy has only in-frame clones and lacks some. Of tens of thousands of clones in the sample, around nine tenths are singletons; the top ten hold 1.9%. The specimen was PBMCs. The receptors were sampled from a woman aged 60-70 years with head and neck cancer.

The chain has TRBV14 and TRBJ1-2; D ambiguous. Trimming took 2 bases from V and 6 from J, leaving 19 bases between them. This CDR3 contains 16 residues. Per germline, CDR1 SGHDN and CDR2 FVKESK. The CDR3 sequence: CASSQRAGYLGNGYTF. The DNA for the CDR3 is TGTGCCAGCAGCCAAAGAGCCGGGTACCTAGGGAATGGCTACACCTTC.

This clone was detected a few times. The gene calls are TRBV3-1 (or the pseudogene TRBV3-2) and TRBJ2-7; D assignment may be TRBD1 or TRBD2 (5 bases each). This CDR3 is 14 amino acids long. V was pared by 3 bases and J by 1 base, with 10 bases between. Germline CDR1 LGHDT, CDR2 YNNKEL (reference sequence). DNA of the CDR3: TGTGCCAGCAGCCACCGGGGCGGATCCTACGAGCAGTACTTC. This codes for CASSHRGGSYEQYF.

CDR3 residues: CASSGQGEETQYF. CDR3 nucleotides: TGTGCCAGCAGCGGACAGGGGGAAGAGACCCAGTACTTC. J is TRBJ2-5 and V is TRBV7-9, with 10 bases identical to TRBD1. V lost 5 bases and J lost 3; bases outside the gene matches: 0. Germline V gives CDR1 SEHNR, CDR2 FQNEAQ (reference sequence). This CDR3 has 13 amino acids.

This clone appeared a single time. The chain uses TRBV30 and TRBJ1-6; 7 bases fit TRBD1. The trim removed 7 bases at V and 3 bases at J, leaving 6 bases unmatched. This CDR3 is built from 14 residues. Germline lookup yields CDR1 GTSNPN and CDR2 SVGIG (reference sequence). The CDR3 spells CASQGNVYNSPLHF. DNA for the CDR3: TGTGCCTCACAGGGGAATGTCTATAATTCACCCCTCCACTTT.

The chain combines TRBV6-5 with TRBJ2-2, with D possibly TRBD2 on 6 matching bases. The CDR3 length is 15 residues. From germline, CDR1 is MNHEY and CDR2 SVGAGI. V was shortened by 9 bases and J by 8 bases, with 22 bases between the two germline ends. In DNA form, the CDR3 reads TGTGCCAGTTCTCGGACTATTGGGGTGGGGGGGGAGCTGTTTTTT. Translating it yields CASSRTIGVGGELFF.

The chain recombines TRBV29-1 with TRBJ2-5; D ambiguous. CDR1 is SQVTM, CDR2 ANQGSEA, per germline. CDR3 length: 10 residues. The V end was cut by 3 bases, the J end by 4 bases, with 3 bases between. The CDR3 sequence: CSVDAETQYF. As DNA, the CDR3 is TGCAGCGTTGACGCAGAGACCCAGTACTTC.

The rearrangement links TRBV6-6 to TRBJ2-1, with D hard to call. From germline, CDR1 is MNHNY and CDR2 SVGAGI (reference sequence). Trimming shortened V by 5 bases and J by 7 bases, and 6 bases separated the two germline ends. The CDR3 contains 11 residues. The CDR3 here is CASSVRNEQFF. CDR3 nucleotide sequence: TGTGCCAGCAGTGTACGAAATGAGCAGTTCTTC.